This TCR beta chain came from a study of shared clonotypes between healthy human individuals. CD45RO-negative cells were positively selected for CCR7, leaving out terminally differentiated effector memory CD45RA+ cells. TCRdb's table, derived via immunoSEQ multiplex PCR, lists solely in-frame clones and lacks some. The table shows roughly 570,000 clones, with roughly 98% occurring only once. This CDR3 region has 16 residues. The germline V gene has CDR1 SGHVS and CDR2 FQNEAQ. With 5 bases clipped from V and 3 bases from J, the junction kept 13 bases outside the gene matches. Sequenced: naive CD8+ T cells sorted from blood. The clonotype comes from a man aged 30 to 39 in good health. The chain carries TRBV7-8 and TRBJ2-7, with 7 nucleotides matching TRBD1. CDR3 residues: CASSQVWRTGLYEQYF. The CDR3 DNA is TGTGCCAGCAGCCAGGTCTGGAGGACAGGCCTCTACGAGCAGTACTTC.